The sequence of this T cell receptor beta chain was determined in a study of blood T cell repertoires in COVID-19. About the research overall: Acute and convalescent COVID-19 specimens originated in the United States, Italy and Spain. T cells, B-cell-depleted T cells, or PBMCs supplied cDNA or gDNA.

From germline, CDR1 is KGHSH and CDR2 LQKENI. With 2 bases removed from V and 0 bases from J, the gap between germline ends came to 14 bases. This CDR3 is built from 16 residues. Authors' processing steps: Estimated nucleated cell counts came from reference gene primer amplification. Sequencing used immunoSEQ multiplex PCR; TCRdb keeps in-frame clones, though not all of them. The D gene and trimming were derived from the DNA, and the V and J assignments and clone size from that table. The data contain 80,000 to 100,000 clones, around 72% of them singletons. Sequencing was performed on peripheral blood. This chain links TRBV18 with TRBJ2-7; D may be TRBD1 (6 bases). This clonotype originated in a man aged 70 or older with acute or convalescent COVID-19. CDR3: CASSPSTGASSYEQYF. The CDR3 bases are TGTGCCAGCTCACCATCGACAGGCGCCAGCTCCTACGAGCAGTACTTC.